A single sample gave rise to the 3 T cell receptor beta chains below, sequenced in a study of radiotherapy plus CTLA-4 blockade in lung cancer. Data came from immunoSEQ multiplex PCR; TCRdb stores just in-frame clones and leaves some out. The table has about 15,000 clones, 72% seen once. Material: peripheral blood, obtained from a patient treated with radiotherapy plus ipilimumab. All receptors derive from a human donor with non-small cell lung cancer whose response to radiotherapy plus ipilimumab could not be evaluated.

The V gene is TRBV7-3, the J gene TRBJ2-2; TRBD2 matches 10 bases. CDR1 and CDR2 from the germline V gene are SGHTA and FQGTGA. CDR3 length: 16 amino acids. V lost 1 base to trimming and J lost 4 bases; unmatched junction nucleotides: 3. The CDR3 region has the DNA TGTGCCAGCAGCTTAAGAGCGGGGGGGATCACCGGGGAGCTGTTTTTT. Amino acid sequence: CASSLRAGGITGELFF.

This clone appeared a single time. The V gene is TRBV2, the J gene TRBJ2-2; a weak D match, TRBD1 (5 bases). The CDR3 has 12 residues. The ends were cut back, 5 bases at V and 6 bases at J, with 7 bases in the middle. CDR1 and CDR2 (germline): SNHLY, FYNNEI. In DNA, the CDR3 is TGTGCCAGCAGTTGGACATCCGGGGAGCTGTTTTTT. It yields the protein CASSWTSGELFF.

This clone showed up just a few times. The V call is TRBV19, the J call TRBJ2-5; 9 positions agree with TRBD2. With 7 bases clipped from V and 4 bases from J, the junction kept 7 bases outside the gene matches. From germline, CDR1 is LNHDA and CDR2 SQIVND (reference sequence). The CDR3 sequence is 14 residues long. DNA of the CDR3: TGTGCCAGTAAAGGCGGGGGGGCTGTAGAGACCCAGTACTTC. It codes for CASKGGGAVETQYF.